This T cell receptor (beta chain) was captured by sequencing in a study of CD8+CD57+ T cells in acquired aplastic anemia. With respect to this clonotype: The junction and the germline gene differ at one end; a read error may be behind it.

Sequencing was done on patients that had shown CD8+CD57+ cell expansion by flow cytometry. Genomic DNA was employed as the template in profiling TCR beta VDJ and CDR3. A single record per CDR3 protein comes from TCRdb applying MiXCR to the reads. The table includes approximately 220,000 distinct CDR3 sequences, almost 50% detected once. CDR3 size: 15 residues. Per germline, CDR1 SGHTA and CDR2 FQGNSA. The rearrangement links TRBV7-2 to TRBJ2-5, with D possibly matching TRBD1 (5 bases). Sequenced sample: sorted CD4+, CD8+, or CD8+CD57+ T cells (not recorded which) from PBMCs. This receptor was identified in a human donor with aplastic anemia. CDR3 nucleotides: TGTGCCAGCAGCTTAGATCTAGGGGCGCAGGAGACCCAGGACTTC. This encodes CASSLDLGAQETQDF.